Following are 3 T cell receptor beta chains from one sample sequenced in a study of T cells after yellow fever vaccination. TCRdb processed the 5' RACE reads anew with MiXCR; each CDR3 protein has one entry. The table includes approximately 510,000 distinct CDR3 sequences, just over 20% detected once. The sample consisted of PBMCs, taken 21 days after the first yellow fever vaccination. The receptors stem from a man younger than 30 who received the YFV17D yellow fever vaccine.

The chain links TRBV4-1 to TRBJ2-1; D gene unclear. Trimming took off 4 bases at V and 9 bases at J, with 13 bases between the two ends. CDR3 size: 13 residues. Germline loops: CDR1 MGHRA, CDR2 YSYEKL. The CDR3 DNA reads TGCGCCAGCAGCCCCACGCTAGAAGGTGAGCAGTTCTTC. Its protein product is CASSPTLEGEQFF.

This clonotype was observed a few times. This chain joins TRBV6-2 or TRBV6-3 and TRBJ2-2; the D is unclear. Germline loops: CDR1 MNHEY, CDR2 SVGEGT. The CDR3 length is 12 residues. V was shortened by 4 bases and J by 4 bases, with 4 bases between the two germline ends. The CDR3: CASSSLTGELFF. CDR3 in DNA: TGTGCCAGCAGTTCCCTCACCGGGGAGCTGTTTTTT.

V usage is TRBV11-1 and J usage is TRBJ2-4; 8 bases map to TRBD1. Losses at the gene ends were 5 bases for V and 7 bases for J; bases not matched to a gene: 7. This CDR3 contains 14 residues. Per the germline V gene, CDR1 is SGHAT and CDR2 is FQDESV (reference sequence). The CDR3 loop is CASSHRQGLNIQYF. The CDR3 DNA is TGTGCCAGCAGCCACAGACAGGGGCTGAACATTCAGTACTTC.